Shown below are 3 T cell receptor beta chains from a single sample sequenced in a study of blood T cells in healthy people across ages (dated by TCRdb to the mid-2010s). The library was made by 5' RACE. The run used an Illumina HiSeq 2500. A second PCR of about 6 to 12 cycles was run with a J-beta primer mix and a sample-barcoded 5' primer. The public reads were reanalyzed by TCRdb: fastp trimming at Q25, MiXCR alignment, in-frame beta chains only. Entries are consolidated by CDR3 protein sequence, retaining the most common genes and DNA. The sample contains around 520,000 distinct CDR3 sequences, about 25% of them found a single time. The ten largest account for approximately 3.6% of the sample. The same data also went into a second study, on T cells of mothers and their children.

Sequencing was performed on blood. These TCRs come from a boy aged 2 to 9 in good health.

This clonotype has ten or more counts. The V call is TRBV19, the J call TRBJ2-5; D is ambiguous. With 5 bases removed from V and 1 base from J, the gap between germline ends came to 11 bases. The CDR3 contains 14 residues. Germline-derived CDR1 and CDR2 are LNHDA and SQIVND (reference sequence). The DNA of the CDR3 is TGTGCCAGTAGTCCTCGGAACCCCCAAGAGACCCAGTACTTC. Translating it yields CASSPRNPQETQYF.

The chain employs TRBV29-1 and TRBJ1-1; D may be TRBD1 (6 bases). The germline gives CDR1 SQVTM, CDR2 ANQGSEA. The CDR3 has 14 amino acids. V was pared by 1 base and J by 6 bases, with 15 bases between. The CDR3, as DNA: TGCAGCGTTGAAGTCAAACAGGGAGGGGCTGAAGCTTTCTTT. This sequence encodes CSVEVKQGGAEAFF.

This clonotype was detected only once. The chain couples TRBV5-1 to TRBJ2-5, with 11 bases aligning to TRBD2. Germline trimming cut 4 bases from V and 2 bases from J; bases unmatched to any gene: 4. This CDR3 region has 15 residues. Germline CDR1 is SGHRS and CDR2 is YFSETQ. The CDR3 nucleotides are TGCGCCAGCAGCATTAGCGGGGGGGTTCAAGAGACCCAGTACTTC. Translation: CASSISGGVQETQYF.